The clone carrying this T cell receptor beta chain was picked up a small number of times. Its antigen is currently unknown. With a J-beta primer mix and a sample-barcoded 5' primer, a second PCR ran about 7 to 12 cycles. TCRdb redid the calling of the 5' RACE reads with MiXCR, one entry per CDR3 protein. The data hold roughly 1.9 million distinct CDR3 sequences, with roughly two fifths observed a single time. This sample was included in a study of blood T cells in healthy people across ages. Study summary: About one barcoded beta molecule per two T cells came from capture by template switching.

Study outcomes and limitations: Researchers report that TCR beta diversity correlated strongly with naive T cell percentage.

Total RNA amounts of at least 6 micrograms were extracted per sample. The sample was blood. The clonotype comes from a human donor in good health.

CDR3 sequence: CASSLEVGGRETQYF. CDR3 DNA: TGTGCCAGCAGCTTAGAGGTGGGGGGGCGAGAGACCCAGTACTTC. The rearrangement uses TRBV7-6 and TRBJ2-5; a weak D match, TRBD2 (7 bases). The V gene's germline CDR1 is SGHVS and CDR2 FNYEAQ. The CDR3 is 15 amino acids. V lost 1 base, J lost 4 bases, and 13 bases lay in between.